This paragraph covers one T cell receptor (beta chain) sequence. It lacks a known antigen. Base qualities are not recorded, but no much larger clone differs from it by a single base. These data originate in a study of technical replicates of blood from a few donors (dated by TCRdb to about 2017). As encoded in the germline V gene, CDR1 is LGHNA while CDR2 is YSLEER. Trimming takes 4 bases off V and 5 bases off J; junction bases not matched to a gene: 7. There are 15 amino acids in the CDR3, from cysteine to phenylalanine inclusive. The read is trimmed to its CDR3 DNA, 45 bases read in frame from base 1. The library relied on the immunoSEQ multiplex PCR assay. TCRdb stores this immuneACCESS table with in-frame sequences only. Part of the clones is absent; in the studies checked, under half of the shortfall reflects unresolved V genes, and no reason is known for the rest. Present in this sample are over 55,000 clones, 85% to 95% of which were seen just once. The ten largest clonotypes hold 2.5% to 3.5% of the sample.

Input material: PBMCs. The TCR comes from a human donor in good health. Some clones in this sample may be carry-over from other donors' samples. The V gene is TRBV4-3 and the J gene is TRBJ2-5, with 10 middle bases fitting TRBD2. The nucleotide sequence is TGCGCCAGCAGCCGTAGCGGGAGGCGTGGGGAGACCCAGTACTTC. Its protein is CASSRSGRRGETQYF.